Listed below are T cell receptor beta chains from one sample, sequenced in a study of CD8 T cells in Susac syndrome. TCRdb analysed the immunoSEQ multiplex PCR reads with MiXCR anew, one entry per CDR3 protein. The sample contains about 75,000 distinct CDR3 sequences, approximately 95% of which appear only once. Input material: CD8+ T cells from PBMCs. The receptors derive from a human donor with Susac syndrome. Each CDR3 is given with its conserved first and last residue. The order of the fields is CDR3 protein, CDR3 DNA, D gene, J gene, V gene, CDR3 length, clone size. The D gene is left open where the match is weak. The size of a clone is reported for some rows only, either as once, few or many, or as a class for expanded clones.

CASSLSKRGGKNIQYF TGTGCCAGCAGTTTATCGAAGCGGGGTGGCAAAAACATTCAGTACTTC TRBD2 TRBJ2-4 TRBV27 16 -
CASSYLKKQNSYEQYF TGTGCCAGCAGTTACTTGAAAAAGCAAAACTCCTACGAGCAGTACTTC - TRBJ2-7 TRBV6-2/TRBV6-3 16 -
CAWIVARNTIYF TGTGCCTGGATTGTTGCAAGAAACACCATATATTTT - TRBJ1-3 TRBV30 12 once
CASSLGTGAPRTFF TGTGCCAGCAGCTTGGGAACAGGGGCCCCCCGGACTTTCTTT TRBD1 TRBJ1-1 TRBV11-2 14 -
CASSRGSGRSYNEQFF TGTGCCAGCAGTCGCGGTAGCGGACGCTCCTACAATGAGCAGTTCTTC - TRBJ2-1 TRBV28 16 -
CASSPWAGAAYEQYF TGTGCCAGCAGCCCTTGGGCGGGTGCGGCCTACGAGCAGTACTTC - TRBJ2-7 TRBV7-6 15 -
CASSQGPNQPQHF TGTGCCAGCAGCCAAGGGCCCAATCAGCCCCAGCATTTT - TRBJ1-5 TRBV7-9 13 -
CSARVGLAGGNEQFF TGCAGTGCTAGAGTGGGGCTAGCGGGGGGGAATGAGCAGTTCTTC TRBD2 TRBJ2-1 TRBV20-1 15 -
CSVEGSPGPVYNEQFF TGCAGCGTTGAAGGCTCCCCGGGTCCCGTTTACAATGAGCAGTTCTTC - TRBJ2-1 TRBV29-1 16 -
CASSPWGAHQPQHF TGTGCCAGCAGCCCGTGGGGGGCCCATCAGCCCCAGCATTTT - TRBJ1-5 TRBV5-6 14 -
CASSLAGNRREQYF TGTGCCAGCAGCTTAGCAGGGAACAGGCGCGAGCAGTACTTC - TRBJ2-7 TRBV11-2 14 -